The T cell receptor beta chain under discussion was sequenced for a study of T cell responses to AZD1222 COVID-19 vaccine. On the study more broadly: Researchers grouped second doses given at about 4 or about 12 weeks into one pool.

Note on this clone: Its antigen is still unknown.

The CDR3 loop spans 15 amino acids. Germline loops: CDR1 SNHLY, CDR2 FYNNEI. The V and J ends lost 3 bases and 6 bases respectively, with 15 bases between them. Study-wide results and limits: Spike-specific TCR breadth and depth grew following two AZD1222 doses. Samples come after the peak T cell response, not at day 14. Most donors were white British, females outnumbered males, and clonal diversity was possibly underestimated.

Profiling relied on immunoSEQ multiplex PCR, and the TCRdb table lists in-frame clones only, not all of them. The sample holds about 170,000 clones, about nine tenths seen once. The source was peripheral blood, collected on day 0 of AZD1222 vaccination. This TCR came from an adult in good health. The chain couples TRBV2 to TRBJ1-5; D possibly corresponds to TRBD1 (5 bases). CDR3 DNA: TGTGCCAGCAGTGAGGATCGGGGGGAGAGTCAGCCCCAGCATTTT. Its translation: CASSEDRGESQPQHF.